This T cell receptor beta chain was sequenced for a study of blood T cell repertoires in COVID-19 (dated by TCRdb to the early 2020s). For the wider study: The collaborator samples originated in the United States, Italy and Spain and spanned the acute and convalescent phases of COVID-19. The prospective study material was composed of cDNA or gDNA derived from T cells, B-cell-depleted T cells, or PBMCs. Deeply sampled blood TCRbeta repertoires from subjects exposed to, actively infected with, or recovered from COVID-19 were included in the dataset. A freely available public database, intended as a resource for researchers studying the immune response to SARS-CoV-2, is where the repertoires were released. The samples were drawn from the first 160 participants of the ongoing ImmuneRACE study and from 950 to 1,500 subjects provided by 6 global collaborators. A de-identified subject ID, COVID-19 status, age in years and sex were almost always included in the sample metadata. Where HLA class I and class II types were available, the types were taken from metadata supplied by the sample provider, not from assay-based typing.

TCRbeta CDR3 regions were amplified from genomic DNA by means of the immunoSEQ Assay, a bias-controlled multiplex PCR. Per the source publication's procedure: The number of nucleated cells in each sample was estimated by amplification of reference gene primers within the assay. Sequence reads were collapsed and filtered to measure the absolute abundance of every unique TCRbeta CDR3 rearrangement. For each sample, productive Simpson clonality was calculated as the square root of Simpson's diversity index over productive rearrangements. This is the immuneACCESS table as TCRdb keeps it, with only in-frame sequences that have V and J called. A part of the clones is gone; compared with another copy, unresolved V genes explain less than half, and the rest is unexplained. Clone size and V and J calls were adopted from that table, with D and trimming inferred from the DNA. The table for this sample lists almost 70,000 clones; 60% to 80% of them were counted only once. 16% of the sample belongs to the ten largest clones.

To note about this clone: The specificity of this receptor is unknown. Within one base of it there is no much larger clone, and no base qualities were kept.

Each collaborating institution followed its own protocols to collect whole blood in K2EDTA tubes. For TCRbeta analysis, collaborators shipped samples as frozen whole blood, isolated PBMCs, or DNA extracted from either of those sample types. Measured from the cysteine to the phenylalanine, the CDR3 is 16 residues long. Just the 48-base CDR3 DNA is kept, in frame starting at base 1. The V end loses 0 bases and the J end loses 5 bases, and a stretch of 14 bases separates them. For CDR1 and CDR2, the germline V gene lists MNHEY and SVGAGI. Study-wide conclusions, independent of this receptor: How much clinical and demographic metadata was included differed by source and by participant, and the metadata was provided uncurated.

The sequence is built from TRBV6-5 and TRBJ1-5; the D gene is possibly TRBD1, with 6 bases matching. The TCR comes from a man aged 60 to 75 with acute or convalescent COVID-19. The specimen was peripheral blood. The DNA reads TGTGCCAGCAGTTACTCGGGGGCGAGCAGGGATCAGCCCCAGCATTTT. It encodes CASSYSGASRDQPQHF.